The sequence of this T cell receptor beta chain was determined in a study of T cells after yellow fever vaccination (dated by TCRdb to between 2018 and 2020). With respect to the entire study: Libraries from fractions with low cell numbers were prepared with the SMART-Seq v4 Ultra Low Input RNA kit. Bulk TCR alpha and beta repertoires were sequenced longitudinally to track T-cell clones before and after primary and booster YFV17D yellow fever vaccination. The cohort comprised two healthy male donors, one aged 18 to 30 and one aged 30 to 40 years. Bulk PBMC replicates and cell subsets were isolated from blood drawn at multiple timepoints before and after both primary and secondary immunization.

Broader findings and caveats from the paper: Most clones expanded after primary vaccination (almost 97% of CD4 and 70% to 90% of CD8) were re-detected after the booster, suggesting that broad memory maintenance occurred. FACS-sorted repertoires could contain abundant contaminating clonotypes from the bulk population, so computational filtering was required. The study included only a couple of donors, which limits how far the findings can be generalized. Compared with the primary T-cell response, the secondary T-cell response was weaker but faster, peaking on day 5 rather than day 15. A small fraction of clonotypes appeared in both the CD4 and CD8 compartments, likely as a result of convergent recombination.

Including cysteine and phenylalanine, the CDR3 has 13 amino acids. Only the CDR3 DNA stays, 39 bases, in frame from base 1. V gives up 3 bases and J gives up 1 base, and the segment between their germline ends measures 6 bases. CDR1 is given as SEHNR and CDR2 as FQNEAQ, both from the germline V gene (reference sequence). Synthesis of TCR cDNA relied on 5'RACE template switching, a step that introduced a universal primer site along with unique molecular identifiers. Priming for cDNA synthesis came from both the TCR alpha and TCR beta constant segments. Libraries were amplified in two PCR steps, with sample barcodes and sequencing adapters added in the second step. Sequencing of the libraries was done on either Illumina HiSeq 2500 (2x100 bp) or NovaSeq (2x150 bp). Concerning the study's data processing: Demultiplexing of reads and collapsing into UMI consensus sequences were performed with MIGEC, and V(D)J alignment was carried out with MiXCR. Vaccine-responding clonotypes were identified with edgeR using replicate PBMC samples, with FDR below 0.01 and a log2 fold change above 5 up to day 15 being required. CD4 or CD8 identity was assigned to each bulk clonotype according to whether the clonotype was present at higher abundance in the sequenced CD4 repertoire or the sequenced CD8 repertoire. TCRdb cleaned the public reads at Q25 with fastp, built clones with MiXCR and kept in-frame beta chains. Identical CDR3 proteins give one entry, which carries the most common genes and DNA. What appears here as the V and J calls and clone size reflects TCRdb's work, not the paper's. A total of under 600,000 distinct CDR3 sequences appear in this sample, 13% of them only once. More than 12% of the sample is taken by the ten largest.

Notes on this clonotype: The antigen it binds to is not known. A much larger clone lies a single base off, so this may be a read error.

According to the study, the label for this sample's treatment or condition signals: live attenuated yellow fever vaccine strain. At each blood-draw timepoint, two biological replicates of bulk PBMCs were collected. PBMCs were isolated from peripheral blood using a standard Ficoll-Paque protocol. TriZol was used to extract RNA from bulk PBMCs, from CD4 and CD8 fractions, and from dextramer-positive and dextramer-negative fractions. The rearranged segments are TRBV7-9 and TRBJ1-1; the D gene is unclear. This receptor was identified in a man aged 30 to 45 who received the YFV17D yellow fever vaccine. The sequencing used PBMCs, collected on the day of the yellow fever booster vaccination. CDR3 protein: CASSFEGNTEAFF. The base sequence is TGTGCCAGCAGCTTCGAGGGGAACACTGAAGCTTTCTTT.